The 30 T cell receptor beta chains below come from one sample, sequenced in a study of CD8+CD57+ T cells in acquired aplastic anemia. The use of genomic DNA as template underpinned the TCR beta VDJ and CDR3 profiling. TCRdb redid the calling of the reads with MiXCR, one entry per CDR3 protein. Here the sample spans roughly 130,000 distinct CDR3 sequences, 48% being singletons. The sample consisted of sorted CD4+, CD8+, or CD8+CD57+ T cells (not recorded which) from PBMCs. The receptors were gathered from a human donor in good health, serving as a control.

As to this clonotype: A much larger clone lies one base from this, so it may be a read error. The CDR3 does not close with the conserved phenylalanine or tryptophan, likely indicating a read error. For the CDR3, the DNA is TGTGCCAGCAGAACCAATACAGACAGGGTTTTAAATGGCTACACCCTC. Amino acids: CASRTNTDRVLNGYTL. This rearrangement joins TRBV6-1 to TRBJ1-2, with 7 bases identical to TRBD1. CDR1 and CDR2 from the germline V gene are MNHNS and SASEGT. The V gene end was trimmed by 6 bases and the J gene end by 6 bases; junction bases not matched to a gene: 16. The length of the CDR3 is 16 residues.

This clonotype qualifies as medium-sized. The chain has TRBV24-1 and TRBJ1-2; D unclear. Germline V lookup: CDR1 KGHDR, CDR2 SFDVKD. The CDR3 has 11 amino acids. V was clipped by 3 bases and J by 6 bases, with 4 bases between them. CDR3 in DNA: TGTGCCACCAGTGATCAAAATGGCTACACCTTC. It is translated as CATSDQNGYTF.

This clonotype has a count of ten or more. The chain joins TRBV3-1 to TRBJ2-1; 7 bases align to TRBD2. The CDR3 has 16 residues. Germline assignment: CDR1 LGHDT and CDR2 YNNKEL (reference sequence). The trim removed 1 base at V and 3 bases at J, leaving 6 bases unmatched. The CDR3 DNA reads as TGTGCCAGCAGCCAAGTTACTAGCGCGTTCTACAATGAGCAGTTCTTC. This gives the protein CASSQVTSAFYNEQFF.

The sample holds many counts of this clonotype. The rearrangement links TRBV2 to TRBJ2-5; D remains ambiguous. The CDR3 contains 16 residues. CDR1 and CDR2 from the germline V gene are SNHLY and FYNNEI. Trimming stripped 7 bases from V and 2 bases from J, with 20 bases between. CDR3 region: CASTPGPSLRQETQYF. CDR3 DNA: TGTGCCAGCACCCCCGGCCCGTCGCTGCGGCAAGAGACCCAGTACTTC. Complete variable domain (other parts from reference TRBV2 and TRBJ2-5): EPEVTQTPSHQVTQMGQEVILRCVPISNHLYFYWYRQILGQKVEFLVSFYNNEISEKSEIFDDQFSVERPDGSNFTLKIRSTKLEDSAMYFCASTPGPSLRQETQYFGPGTRLLVL.

This clonotype appeared many times. The V call is TRBV6-5, the J call TRBJ1-4; 9 nucleotides agree with TRBD1. Germline V gene lookup returns CDR1 MNHEY and CDR2 SVGAGI. This CDR3 comprises 17 residues. The junction had 9 bases not matched to a gene; V was cut back by 2 bases and J by 5 bases. The CDR3 spells CASSYGTGRRRNEKLFF. CDR3 DNA: TGTGCCAGCAGTTACGGGACAGGGAGGAGGAGAAATGAAAAACTGTTTTTT.

This clonotype occurred many times. The J gene is TRBJ2-1, the V gene TRBV12-3 or TRBV12-4, with TRBD1 matching over 8 bases. V shed 6 bases, J shed 6 bases, and the junction held 4 bases outside the gene matches. The CDR3 length is 13 residues. CDR3 residues: CASRLDRANEQFF. CDR3 sequence (DNA): TGTGCCAGCAGACTGGACAGGGCCAATGAGCAGTTCTTC.

This clonotype was detected ten times or more. This sequence joins TRBV20-1 and TRBJ1-6; maybe TRBD1 (6 bases). Trimming stripped 6 bases from V and 5 bases from J, with 26 bases between. The length of the CDR3 is 18 residues. Germline CDR1 reads DFQATT; CDR2 reads SNEGSKA (reference sequence). CDR3 sequence reads: CSATSPGTFGGNNSPLHF. DNA of the CDR3: TGCAGTGCCACCTCTCCTGGGACATTCGGGGGGAATAATTCACCCCTCCACTTT.

This clonotype was observed at least ten times. V usage is TRBV11-2 and J usage is TRBJ1-2, with D maybe TRBD1 (5 bases). This CDR3 is 16 amino acids long. The germline gives CDR1 SGHAT, CDR2 FQNNGV. Trimming left V 5 bases short and J 2 bases short, with 18 bases between. Written as DNA, the CDR3 is TGTGCCAGCAGCCAACCAAGGGGTCGGGGCAACTATGGCTACACCTTC. Amino acid sequence: CASSQPRGRGNYGYTF.

Remarks on this clonotype: Just one base apart from a much larger clone, this may be a read error. The rearrangement joins TRBV20-1 to TRBJ1-4; D unclear. The CDR3 contains 13 residues. CDR1 and CDR2 (germline): DFQATT, SNEGSKA (reference sequence). The V and J ends lost 0 bases and 7 bases respectively, with 9 bases between them. The CDR3 sequence is CSARDRRSEKLFF. The DNA for the CDR3 is TGCAGTGCTAGAGATAGAAGAAGTGAAAAACTGTTTTTT.

This clonotype was recorded a few times. This chain links TRBV7-9 with TRBJ1-6; TRBD1 aligns across 8 bases. V shed 6 bases, J shed 5 bases, and the junction held 3 bases outside the gene matches. Looked up from germline, CDR1 is SEHNR and CDR2 is FQNEAQ (reference sequence). The CDR3 sequence is 14 residues long. CDR3 sequence reads: CASRPQGDNSPLHF. The CDR3 DNA follows: TGTGCCAGCAGACCACAGGGGGATAATTCACCCCTCCACTTT.

The V call is TRBV10-3, the J call TRBJ2-3, with D possibly TRBD1 on 5 matching bases. Per germline, CDR1 ENHRY and CDR2 SYGVKD. V was pared by 7 bases and J by 2 bases, with 10 bases between. The length of the CDR3 is 13 residues. This CDR3 reads CAIKGAPTDTQYF. The DNA for the CDR3 is TGTGCCATCAAAGGGGCCCCCACAGATACGCAGTATTTT.

This clonotype has at least ten counts. The chain joins TRBV14 to TRBJ2-5; D possibly matches TRBD1 or TRBD2 (6 bases each). Per germline, CDR1 SGHDN and CDR2 FVKESK. The CDR3 consists of 16 residues. V was pared by 1 base and J by 2 bases, with 14 bases between. The CDR3 sequence: CASSQVRRGRQETQYF. The CDR3 DNA is TGTGCCAGCAGCCAAGTTAGGAGGGGGAGACAAGAGACCCAGTACTTC.

This clonotype was found many times. V is TRBV12-3 or TRBV12-4 and J is TRBJ1-3, with D uncertain. CDR3 length equals 14 residues. V dropped 2 bases and J dropped 4 bases, with 9 bases sitting between them. The CDR3 is CASSLTNPGNTIYF. In nucleotides, the CDR3 is TGTGCCAGCAGTTTAACCAACCCAGGAAACACCATATATTTT.

This clonotype has ten or more counts. This chain links TRBV20-1 with TRBJ2-7; 7 bases line up with TRBD1. The CDR3 consists of 12 residues. The V gene's germline CDR1 is DFQATT and CDR2 SNEGSKA (reference sequence). V gave up 5 bases and J gave up 6 bases; unmatched junction bases: 7. The CDR3 protein is CSAEGQSAEQYF. The CDR3, as DNA: TGCAGTGCTGAGGGACAGTCGGCCGAGCAGTACTTC.

This clonotype has a count of ten or more. The chain couples TRBV12-3 or TRBV12-4 to TRBJ2-1, with D hard to call. V dropped 3 bases and J dropped 4 bases, with 7 bases sitting between them. The CDR3 covers 13 residues. CDR3 protein: CASSLQQYNEQFF. The CDR3 DNA is TGTGCCAGCAGTTTGCAACAGTACAATGAGCAGTTCTTC.

The chain recombines TRBV25-1 with TRBJ2-5, with D maybe TRBD1 (6 bases). Germline V gene lookup returns CDR1 MGHDK and CDR2 SYGVNS. V lost 7 bases to trimming and J lost 2 bases, with 17 bases between them. The CDR3 sequence is 15 residues long. Here the CDR3 reads CASKKLGAVQETQYF. The DNA for the CDR3 is TGTGCCAGCAAAAAGTTGGGGGCAGTACAAGAGACCCAGTACTTC. Combining the CDR3 with reference TRBV25-1 and TRBJ2-5 gives the whole variable domain EADIYQTPRYLVIGTGKKITLECSQTMGHDKMYWYQQDPGMELHLIHYSYGVNSTEKGDLSSESTVSRIRTEHFPLTLESARPSHTSQYLCASKKLGAVQETQYFGPGTRLLVL.

This sequence joins TRBV10-1 and TRBJ1-6, with 9 bases identical to TRBD1. J lost 16 bases, V lost 2 bases, and 9 bases had no gene match. This CDR3 comprises 14 residues. The germline gives CDR1 WNHNN, CDR2 SYGVQD (reference sequence). CDR3 in DNA: TGCGCCAGCAGTGAGGCCCCGGGACAGGGACCTCTCCACTTT. Its protein is CASSEAPGQGPLHF.

The chain links TRBV19 to TRBJ2-5; the D is unclear. V was shortened by 5 bases and J by 5 bases, with 12 bases between the two germline ends. Germline-derived CDR1 and CDR2 are LNHDA and SQIVND (reference sequence). The CDR3 length is 13 residues. The DNA for the CDR3 is TGTGCCAGTAGTGTGGATGTGTCGGAGACCCAGTACTTC. Residues: CASSVDVSETQYF.

This clonotype was seen just once. The junction and the germline gene differ at one end; a read error may be behind it. The rearrangement uses TRBV7-9 and TRBJ1-2; D ambiguous. Germline CDR1 SEHNR, CDR2 FQNEAQ (reference sequence). CDR3 size: 13 residues. DNA for the CDR3: TGTACCAGCAGCTTAGTCCCAAACTATGGCTACACCTTC. Encoded protein: CTSSLVPNYGYTF.

The chain employs TRBV4-3 and TRBJ1-1, with 7 bases that match TRBD1. V lost 1 base and J lost 3; bases outside the gene matches: 8. The CDR3 totals 16 residues. Germline lookup yields CDR1 LGHNA and CDR2 YSLEER. The CDR3 sequence is CASSQASDRAHTEAFF. The CDR3 region has the DNA TGCGCCAGCAGCCAAGCAAGTGACAGGGCACACACTGAAGCTTTCTTT.

The rearrangement joins TRBV2 to TRBJ2-5, with D hard to call. Trimming removed 8 bases at V and 5 bases at J, with 9 bases between. The CDR3 is 11 residues long. Germline assignment: CDR1 SNHLY and CDR2 FYNNEI. The CDR3 nucleotides read TGTGCCAGCGTGACCTGGGAGACCCAGTACTTC. Amino acid sequence: CASVTWETQYF.

This clonotype was counted many times. The junction differs from germline at one of its ends, possibly a read error. DNA for the CDR3: TGTGCCAGCGGCTTTAAGGGCGACTCACCCCTCCACTTT. Protein product: CASGFKGDSPLHF. The chain recombines TRBV7-2 with TRBJ1-6; the D is unclear. CDR1 and CDR2 from the germline V gene are SGHTA and FQGNSA. This CDR3 contains 13 residues.

This chain connects TRBV10-3 to TRBJ1-3, with 9 nucleotides matching TRBD1. CDR3 size: 14 residues. Per the germline V gene, CDR1 is ENHRY and CDR2 is SYGVKD. V trimming: 5 bases; J trimming: 2 bases; junction bases outside the gene matches: 1. The CDR3 loop reads CAISRTGAGNTIYF. In DNA form, the CDR3 reads TGTGCCATCAGTAGGACAGGGGCTGGAAACACCATATATTTT.

In this sample, this clonotype turned up once. The rearrangement links TRBV19 to TRBJ1-6; 8 nucleotides line up with TRBD1. V lost 5 bases and J lost 8; bases outside the gene matches: 8. CDR3 length: 15 amino acids. In germline, CDR1 is LNHDA, CDR2 SQIVND (reference sequence). The CDR3 spells CASSERQGFYSPLHF. CDR3 nucleotide sequence: TGTGCCAGTAGTGAAAGACAGGGGTTTTATTCACCCCTCCACTTT. Combining the CDR3 with reference TRBV19 and TRBJ1-6 gives the whole variable domain DGGITQSPKYLFRKEGQNVTLSCEQNLNHDAMYWYRQDPGQGLRLIYYSQIVNDFQKGDIAEGYSVSREKKESFPLTVTSAQKNPTAFYLCASSERQGFYSPLHFGNGTRLTVT.

This chain joins TRBV18 and TRBJ1-4; weak D call: TRBD1 (5 bases). The germline V gene encodes CDR1 KGHSH and CDR2 LQKENI. Trimming took 4 bases from V and 3 from J, leaving 9 bases between them. CDR3 length: 14 amino acids. This CDR3 reads CASSQGESNEKLFF. The CDR3 DNA sequence: TGTGCCAGCTCACAAGGGGAGTCTAATGAAAAACTGTTTTTT.

This clonotype was found many times. This sequence joins TRBV25-1 and TRBJ1-1; D not resolved. The V and J ends lost 6 bases and 5 bases respectively, with 25 bases between them. CDR3 length equals 17 residues. Germline CDR1 MGHDK, CDR2 SYGVNS. The CDR3 DNA is TGTGCCAGCAGGACGAACCTGGGATGGGCGCAGAGGACTGAAGCTTTCTTT. Amino acid sequence: CASRTNLGWAQRTEAFF.

This clonotype was recorded at least ten times. The V gene is TRBV11-2, the J gene TRBJ2-1; TRBD1 might be the D (5 bases). The length of the CDR3 is 16 residues. Trimming took off 1 base at V and 0 bases at J, with 10 bases between the two ends. Germline CDR1 is SGHAT and CDR2 is FQNNGV. The CDR3 region has the DNA TGTGCCAGCAGCTTAGGCAGGGCCTACTCCTACAATGAGCAGTTCTTC. Its translation: CASSLGRAYSYNEQFF.

The chain employs TRBV13 and TRBJ2-6, with D unclear. The V gene lost 0 bases and the J gene lost 1 base, with 22 bases spanning the gap. The CDR3 covers 21 residues. Germline-derived CDR1 and CDR2 are PRHDT and FYEKMQ (reference sequence). As DNA, the CDR3 is TGTGCCAGCAGCTTAGGCCCGGCTACAGCCGAGCCTCCTTCTGGGGCCAACGTCCTGACTTTC. The encoded protein is CASSLGPATAEPPSGANVLTF.

This chain uses TRBV6-1 with TRBJ1-4, with a tentative D call TRBD1 (5 bases). The CDR3 covers 17 residues. The V end lost 4 bases, the J end lost 2 bases, and 17 bases lay between the germline ends. The germline CDR1 and CDR2 sequences are MNHNS and SASEGT. CDR3 nucleotide sequence: TGTGCCAGCAGTGCGACAGCCTTCGGGAGGACTAATGAAAAACTGTTTTTT. Amino acid sequence: CASSATAFGRTNEKLFF.

Only a few counts were recorded for this clonotype. The rearrangement joins TRBV7-2 to TRBJ1-6; tentatively, D is TRBD1 (5 bases). Trimming left V 4 bases short and J 5 bases short, with 12 bases between. In germline, CDR1 is SGHTA, CDR2 FQGNSA. This CDR3 region has 15 residues. Written as DNA, the CDR3 is TGTGCCAGCAGCTCCTGGGACGGAAATAATTCACCCCTCCACTTT. Encoded protein: CASSSWDGNNSPLHF.